Below are 24 T cell receptor beta chains sequenced from a single sample in a study of cytomegalovirus exposure and HLA in healthy donors. The PCR made use of 60 Vbeta and 13 Jbeta primers. This table comes from immunoSEQ multiplex PCR, and its TCRdb copy is limited to in-frame clones, with some not included. The sample has roughly 150,000 clones, around 80% seen once. The sample was PBMCs. The source is a male donor in good health and CMV-seronegative.

The chain recombines TRBV6-1 with TRBJ2-7; 8 bases line up with TRBD2. Germline V gene sequence: CDR1 MNHNS, CDR2 SASEGT. V gave up 8 bases and J gave up 6 bases; unmatched junction bases: 9. This CDR3 has 13 amino acids. CDR3 DNA: TGTGCCAGCTCCGGGGGGGGAGTACCCGAGCAGTACTTC. Amino acids: CASSGGGVPEQYF.

This clone was seen a handful of times. The chain carries TRBV27 and TRBJ1-5; TRBD1 might be the D (6 bases). The germline V and J ends were trimmed by 1 base and 5 bases, with 12 bases remaining between them. This CDR3 has 15 amino acids. From germline, CDR1 is MNHEY and CDR2 SMNVEV (reference sequence). CDR3 coding DNA: TGTGCCAGCAGTTTATACGGACAGAACCATCAGCCCCAGCATTTT. Translating gives CASSLYGQNHQPQHF.

There are a few counts of this clone. The rearrangement uses TRBV5-6 and TRBJ1-1; no definite D call. The CDR3 is 12 amino acids. Germline values: CDR1 SGHDT, CDR2 YYEEEE. V was cut by 4 bases and J by 0 bases, with 4 bases left in between. The CDR3 bases are TGTGCCAGCAGCCTCCTGAACACTGAAGCTTTCTTT. Translation gives CASSLLNTEAFF.

J is TRBJ1-6 and V is TRBV7-9; weak D call: TRBD1 (5 bases). The CDR3 spans 12 residues. Germline values: CDR1 SEHNR, CDR2 FQNEAQ (reference sequence). The V and J ends lost 8 bases and 5 bases respectively, with 7 bases between them. The CDR3 protein is CASRGDNSPLHF. CDR3 in DNA: TGTGCCAGCCGGGGGGATAATTCACCCCTCCACTTT. Complete variable domain (other parts from reference TRBV7-9 and TRBJ1-6): DTGVSQNPRHKITKRGQNVTFRCDPISEHNRLYWYRQTLGQGPEFLTYFQNEAQLEKSRLLSDRFSAERPKGSFSTLEIQRTEQGDSAMYLCASRGDNSPLHFGNGTRLTVT.

The gene calls are TRBV5-1 and TRBJ2-3; TRBD2 matches 9 bases. Per the germline V gene, CDR1 is SGHRS and CDR2 is YFSETQ. This CDR3 contains 16 residues. The J segment lost 0 bases and the V segment lost 0 bases, leaving 2 bases of the junction unmatched. The CDR3 coding sequence is TGCGCCAGCAGCTTGGAAGCGGGGGGCAGCACAGATACGCAGTATTTT. Protein sequence: CASSLEAGGSTDTQYF.

This chain joins TRBV18 and TRBJ2-5; TRBD2 matches 14 bases. The germline V gene has CDR1 KGHSH and CDR2 LQKENI. The CDR3 has 16 residues. Trimming removed 5 bases from V and 4 bases from J; junction bases left unmatched: 6. As DNA, the CDR3 is TGTGCCAGCTCATCTTGGACTAGCGGGGGGTTAGAGACCCAGTACTTC. Translating gives CASSSWTSGGLETQYF.

The chain employs TRBV10-3 and TRBJ1-5, with a weak D call TRBD1 (5 bases). Per germline, CDR1 ENHRY and CDR2 SYGVKD. The V end was cut by 6 bases, the J end by 6 bases, with 12 bases between. This CDR3 is 13 amino acids long. The DNA for the CDR3 is TGTGCCATCAGCTCAGGGTTCGGTCAGCCCCAGCATTTT. This codes for CAISSGFGQPQHF.

V gene TRBV5-6 combines with J gene TRBJ1-5; TRBD1 might be the D (5 bases). The CDR3 sequence is 15 residues long. Germline loops: CDR1 SGHDT, CDR2 YYEEEE. V lost 3 bases, J lost 2 bases, and 12 bases lay in between. The CDR3 region has the DNA TGTGCCAGCAGCTGGGGGTGGGGGGGCAATCAGCCCCAGCATTTT. Translating it yields CASSWGWGGNQPQHF.

The J gene is TRBJ2-3, the V gene TRBV7-2; 8 positions match TRBD2. The germline gives CDR1 SGHTA, CDR2 FQGNSA. This CDR3 is built from 16 residues. With 5 bases clipped from V and 1 base from J, the junction kept 8 bases outside the gene matches. CDR3 in amino acids: CASSRGPAGGTDTQYF. The CDR3 DNA reads TGTGCCAGCAGCCGAGGGCCAGCGGGGGGCACAGATACGCAGTATTTT.

The chain combines TRBV4-3 with TRBJ1-2, with TRBD1 identical over 9 bases. This CDR3 contains 14 residues. Germline-derived CDR1 and CDR2 are LGHNA and YSLEER. The V gene end was trimmed by 5 bases and the J gene end by 6 bases; junction bases not matched to a gene: 7. CDR3 in amino acids: CASSVQGAQDGYTF. The CDR3 DNA reads as TGCGCCAGCAGCGTACAGGGGGCTCAGGATGGCTACACCTTC.

The chain joins TRBV9 to TRBJ1-5, with D hard to call. V was clipped by 0 bases and J by 9 bases, with 10 bases between them. Germline V gene data show CDR1 as SGDLS and CDR2 as YYNGEE. The CDR3 covers 13 residues. In nucleotides, the CDR3 is TGTGCCAGCAGCGTAGACTCGAGAGCGCCCCAGCATTTT. This translates into CASSVDSRAPQHF.

As concerns this clone: At one end, the junction sequence differs from germline, possibly due to a read error. CDR3 sequence: CASSLVTLETQHF. For the CDR3, the DNA is TGTGCCAGCAGCTTAGTGACCTTGGAGACCCAGCACTTC. The chain uses TRBV7-7 and TRBJ2-5; no reliable D call. Germline V lookup: CDR1 SSHAT, CDR2 FNYEAQ (reference sequence). This CDR3 region has 13 residues.

The genes are TRBV10-1 and TRBJ1-2; the D gene is possibly TRBD1 (5 bases). V gave up 8 bases and J gave up 3 bases, with 19 bases separating them. The CDR3 runs 15 residues. Germline CDR1 and CDR2: WNHNN and SYGVQD (reference sequence). The CDR3 nucleotides read TGCGCCAGCGCCCCAGAGGGGAAGCGGGACTATGGCTACACCTTC. Its translation: CASAPEGKRDYGYTF.

This chain connects TRBV11-2 to TRBJ1-2; D might be TRBD1 (5 bases). The CDR3 has 17 residues. Germline CDR1 and CDR2: SGHAT and FQNNGV. V lost 2 bases and J lost 3, with 19 bases in between. CDR3: CASSLFGGGAPYYGYTF. The CDR3 nucleotides read TGTGCCAGCAGCTTATTCGGTGGTGGGGCACCATACTATGGCTACACCTTC.

The chain uses TRBV6-1 and TRBJ1-5, with a weak D call TRBD1 (5 bases). Germline values: CDR1 MNHNS, CDR2 SASEGT. The CDR3 totals 14 residues. V lost 10 bases to trimming and J lost 5 bases, with 18 bases between them. CDR3 loop: CATTIGQGYQPQHF. In nucleotides, the CDR3 is TGTGCCACGACAATAGGGCAGGGATATCAGCCCCAGCATTTT.

The chain combines TRBV30 with TRBJ2-5; 8 bases are shared with TRBD1. The CDR3 covers 13 residues. V lost 3 bases to trimming and J lost 4 bases; unmatched junction nucleotides: 4. The germline V gene encodes CDR1 GTSNPN and CDR2 SVGIG (reference sequence). The CDR3 nucleotides read TGTGCCTGGAGCGGACAGGGTCGAGAGACCCAGTACTTC. As protein: CAWSGQGRETQYF. The full variable domain, with the rest looked up from reference TRBV30 and TRBJ2-5, is SQTIHQWPATLVQPVGSPLSLECTVEGTSNPNLYWYRQAAGRGLQLLFYSVGIGQISSEVPQNLSASRPQDRQFILSSKKLLLSDSGFYLCAWSGQGRETQYFGPGTRLLVL.

The rearrangement links TRBV7-2 to TRBJ2-7; 10 bases fit TRBD1. Germline trimming cut 5 bases from V and 2 bases from J; bases unmatched to any gene: 3. The CDR3 has 14 residues. Germline CDR1 reads SGHTA; CDR2 reads FQGNSA. CDR3 loop: CASSEGQGAYEQYF. DNA of the CDR3: TGTGCCAGCAGCGAAGGACAGGGGGCCTACGAGCAGTACTTC.

This clone was seen only once. V gene TRBV5-4 combines with J gene TRBJ1-4, with D uncertain. V was cut by 4 bases and J by 2 bases, with 12 bases left in between. This CDR3 is built from 15 residues. CDR1 SGHNT and CDR2 YYREEE come from the germline V gene (reference sequence). The CDR3 here is CASSPGGSTNEKLFF. The CDR3 coding sequence is TGTGCCAGCAGCCCGGGTGGGTCTACTAATGAAAAACTGTTTTTT.

The chain uses TRBV7-9 and TRBJ1-2; possible D gene TRBD1, 6 bases. Germline V lookup: CDR1 SEHNR, CDR2 FQNEAQ (reference sequence). With 5 bases removed from V and 3 bases from J, the gap between germline ends came to 13 bases. CDR3 length: 14 residues. The CDR3 nucleotides read TGTGCCAGCAGCAAAGGACAGTTCTACTATGGCTACACCTTC. This translates into CASSKGQFYYGYTF.

This sequence joins TRBV5-1 and TRBJ2-3; 7 bases fit TRBD1. J lost 0 bases, V lost 4 bases, and 5 bases had no gene match. The CDR3 sequence is 15 residues long. Germline V gives CDR1 SGHRS, CDR2 YFSETQ. CDR3 DNA: TGCGCCAGCAGCCGAGGGACAGTAAGCACAGATACGCAGTATTTT. Translation gives CASSRGTVSTDTQYF. The whole variable domain, filled in from reference TRBV5-1 and TRBJ2-3, reads KAGVTQTPRYLIKTRGQQVTLSCSPISGHRSVSWYQQTPGQGLQFLFEYFSETQRNKGNFPGRFSGRQFSNSRSEMNVSTLELGDSALYLCASSRGTVSTDTQYFGPGTRLTVL.

V is TRBV10-2 and J is TRBJ2-3; tentatively, D is TRBD1 (6 bases). The germline CDR1 and CDR2 sequences are WSHSY and SAAADI. V was trimmed by 8 bases and J by 0 bases, leaving 9 bases between them. The CDR3 is made up of 13 amino acids. The CDR3 DNA is TGCGCCAGCGGACAGTCTAGCACAGATACGCAGTATTTT. The encoded protein is CASGQSSTDTQYF.

This clone was found a few times. J is TRBJ2-2 and V is TRBV7-6; D not certain. The V and J ends lost 0 bases and 6 bases respectively, with 5 bases between them. Germline CDR1 reads SGHVS; CDR2 reads FNYEAQ. The CDR3 covers 13 residues. The CDR3 DNA reads TGTGCCAGCAGCTTAGCGAGTCCCGGGGAGCTGTTTTTT. It yields the protein CASSLASPGELFF.

The chain has TRBV5-1 and TRBJ2-3, with D hard to call. The CDR3 loop spans 14 amino acids. Trimming removed 5 bases at V and 1 base at J, with 11 bases between. Germline V gene lookup returns CDR1 SGHRS and CDR2 YFSETQ. In nucleotides, the CDR3 is TGCGCCAGCAGGGTCGTACAAGGCACAGATACGCAGTATTTT. Amino acid sequence: CASRVVQGTDTQYF.

This clone was counted once. This chain links TRBV11-2 with TRBJ2-7; possible D gene TRBD1, 5 bases. CDR3 length: 14 amino acids. From germline, CDR1 is SGHAT and CDR2 FQNNGV. The V gene lost 3 bases and the J gene lost 7 bases, with 16 bases spanning the gap. Here the CDR3 reads CASSFSDTLLEQYF. In DNA form, the CDR3 reads TGTGCCAGCAGCTTCTCGGACACCTTACTGGAGCAGTACTTC.